This entry is about one TCR beta chain. The antigen is unknown. This entry is derived from a study of graft-versus-host responses after intestinal transplantation. Study at large: Grafts that recipients had were multivisceral, liver-intestinal, or isolated intestinal transplants. Uniformly, recipients were administered anti-thymocyte globulin induction with subsequent tacrolimus and steroids for two to three years.

General study findings and limits: Early post-transplant HvG declines showed an association with peak circulating GvH clone levels. Researchers found GvH clones in recipient marrow, and some showed up first in ileum or blood.

Some clones are missing from TCRdb's copy, which holds only in-frame ones; the method was immunoSEQ multiplex PCR. The sample has about 39,000 clones, nearly 95% seen once. The TCR sequence derives from a human donor who was the organ donor for an intestinal transplant. The sequenced sample was unstimulated CD8+ T cells sorted from spleen or lymph node cells, obtained before transplant.

The CDR3 nucleotides read TGTGCCAGCAGTTTGGGTAGGGTTTTCTATGGCTACACCTTC. Amino acids: CASSLGRVFYGYTF. V is TRBV28 and J is TRBJ1-2; D is unclear. Germline CDR1 MDHEN, CDR2 SYDVKM. This CDR3 is 14 amino acids long. Trimming stripped 3 bases from V and 4 bases from J, with 12 bases between.